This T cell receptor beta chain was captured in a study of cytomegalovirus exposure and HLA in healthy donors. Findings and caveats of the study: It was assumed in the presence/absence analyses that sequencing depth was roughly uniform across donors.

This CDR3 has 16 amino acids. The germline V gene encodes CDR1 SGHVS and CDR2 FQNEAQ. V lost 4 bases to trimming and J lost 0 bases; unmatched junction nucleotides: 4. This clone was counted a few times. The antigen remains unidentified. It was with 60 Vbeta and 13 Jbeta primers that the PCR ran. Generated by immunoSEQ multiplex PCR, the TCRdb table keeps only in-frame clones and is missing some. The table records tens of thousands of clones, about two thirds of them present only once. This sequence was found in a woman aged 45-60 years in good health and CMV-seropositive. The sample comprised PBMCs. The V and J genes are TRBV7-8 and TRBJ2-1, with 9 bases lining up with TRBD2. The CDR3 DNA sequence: TGTGCCAGCAGCTCGCTAGCGGGGAACTCCTACAATGAGCAGTTCTTC. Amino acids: CASSSLAGNSYNEQFF.